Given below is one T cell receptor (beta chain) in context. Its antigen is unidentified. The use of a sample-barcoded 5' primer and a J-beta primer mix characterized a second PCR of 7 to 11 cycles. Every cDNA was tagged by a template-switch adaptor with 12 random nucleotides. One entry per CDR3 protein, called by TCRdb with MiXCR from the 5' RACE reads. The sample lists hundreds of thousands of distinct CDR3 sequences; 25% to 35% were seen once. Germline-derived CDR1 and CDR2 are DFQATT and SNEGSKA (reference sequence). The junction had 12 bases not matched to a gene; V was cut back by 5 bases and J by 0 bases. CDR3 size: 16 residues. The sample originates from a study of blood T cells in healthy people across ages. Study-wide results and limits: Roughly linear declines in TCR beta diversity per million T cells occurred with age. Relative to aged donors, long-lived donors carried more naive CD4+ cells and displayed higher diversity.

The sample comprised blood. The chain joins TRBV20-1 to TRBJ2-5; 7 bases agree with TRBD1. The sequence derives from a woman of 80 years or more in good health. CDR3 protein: CSADGVGQGDQETQYF. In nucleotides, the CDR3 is TGCAGTGCTGACGGGGTGGGGCAGGGGGACCAAGAGACCCAGTACTTC.